The 29 T cell receptor beta chains below were found in one sample sequenced in a study of T-cell reconstitution after alpha-beta-depleted transplantation in children. Broader study findings: By one year post-transplant, T-cell counts and diversity largely arose from T cells that were newly produced.

Preparing the TCRbeta library involved the use of unique molecular identifiers. TCRdb used MiXCR to reprocess the PCR reads, holding one entry per CDR3 protein. In the table there are around 270,000 distinct CDR3 sequences, over 7% of which are singletons. These receptors lack a known antigen. The material sequenced was peripheral blood, taken 360 days after TCRalphabeta/CD19-depleted stem cell transplant. All receptors derive from a female patient aged 2-9 years who had a stem cell transplant for Fanconi anemia, so the T cells may come from the graft donor.

The sample holds a few counts of this clonotype. The chain recombines TRBV28 with TRBJ2-7; 8 bases match TRBD1. Germline V gives CDR1 MDHEN, CDR2 SYDVKM. This CDR3 is built from 12 residues. The DNA for the CDR3 is TGTGCCAGCAGTTCGGACAGGGACCACCTCTTCGTC. This translates into CASSSDRDHLFV.

Ten or more counts support this clonotype. CDR3 bases: TGTGCCAGCAGCCAAGAATCATACAATGAGCAGTTCTTC. It is translated as CASSQESYNEQFF. This chain links TRBV3-1 with TRBJ2-1, with unresolved D. V was pared by 0 bases and J by 4 bases, with 4 bases between. The CDR3 consists of 13 residues. The germline V gene encodes CDR1 LGHDT and CDR2 YNNKEL (reference sequence).

This clonotype showed up many times. The V and J genes are TRBV20-1 and TRBJ2-1, with 7 bases aligning to TRBD1. The ends lost 3 bases at V and 4 bases at J; junction bases unmatched: 12. The CDR3 runs 16 residues. Looked up from germline, CDR1 is DFQATT and CDR2 is SNEGSKA (reference sequence). The CDR3 DNA follows: TGCAGTGCTAGGAAGAGCGGACAGGTATTTTACAATGAGCAGTTCTTC. Its translation: CSARKSGQVFYNEQFF.

The chain joins TRBV6-4 to TRBJ2-6, with a tentative D call TRBD1 (6 bases). CDR1 and CDR2 (germline): MRHNA, SNTAGT. The CDR3 has 16 amino acids. The V and J ends lost 0 bases and 0 bases respectively, with 6 bases between them. CDR3 DNA: TGTGCCAGCAGTGACTCAGGGGGCTCTGGGGCCAACGTCCTGACTTTC. It is translated as CASSDSGGSGANVLTF.

This clonotype was picked up a small number of times. The chain carries TRBV28 and TRBJ1-2; 9 positions match TRBD1. The CDR3 totals 14 residues. Losses at the gene ends were 7 bases for V and 2 bases for J; bases not matched to a gene: 5. Looked up from germline, CDR1 is MDHEN and CDR2 is SYDVKM. The CDR3 DNA reads TGTGCCAGCACCTTCGGGACAGGGAACTATGGCTACACCTTC. Amino acids: CASTFGTGNYGYTF.

In its sample, this clonotype was seen many times. The gene calls are TRBV5-1 and TRBJ1-4; D perhaps matches TRBD1 (5 bases). V gave up 0 bases and J gave up 0 bases, with 15 bases separating them. This CDR3 region has 18 residues. Germline assignment: CDR1 SGHRS and CDR2 YFSETQ. The CDR3 DNA is TGCGCCAGCAGCTTGGAACCCCCGGGACCCGCAACTAATGAAAAACTGTTTTTT. Translation gives CASSLEPPGPATNEKLFF.

This clonotype was detected many times. The gene calls are TRBV29-1 and TRBJ1-2; possibly TRBD1 for D (6 bases). Trimming removed 7 bases from V and 6 bases from J, with 12 bases in between. Germline lookup yields CDR1 SQVTM and CDR2 ANQGSEA. The CDR3 has 11 residues. CDR3 protein: CSAWGPNGYTF. The CDR3 nucleotides are TGCAGCGCCTGGGGGCCTAATGGCTACACCTTC.

This clonotype came up many times. The J gene is TRBJ2-1, the V gene TRBV29-1; D might be TRBD2 (7 bases). Germline-derived CDR1 and CDR2 are SQVTM and ANQGSEA. V was shortened by 7 bases and J by 2 bases, with 15 bases between the two germline ends. CDR3 length: 14 residues. CDR3 amino acids: CSAWVGGPYNEQFF. For the CDR3, the DNA is TGCAGCGCGTGGGTGGGGGGGCCCTACAATGAGCAGTTCTTC.

There are many counts of this clonotype. The chain joins TRBV29-1 to TRBJ2-3; tentative D call: TRBD1 (6 bases). Trimming removed 4 bases from V and 0 bases from J, with 14 bases in between. This CDR3 has 15 amino acids. Germline assignment: CDR1 SQVTM and CDR2 ANQGSEA. In nucleotides, the CDR3 is TGCAGCGTTGCGACGACAGGCTCGAGCACAGATACGCAGTATTTT. Translating gives CSVATTGSSTDTQYF.

This clonotype appeared many times. The V and J genes are TRBV5-1 and TRBJ1-2; no definite D call. From germline, CDR1 is SGHRS and CDR2 YFSETQ. CDR3 length equals 13 residues. Trimming left V 3 bases short and J 3 bases short, with 9 bases between. The CDR3 sequence is CASSSRGDYGYTF. DNA of the CDR3: TGCGCCAGCAGCTCTCGGGGTGACTATGGCTACACCTTC.

In this sample, this clonotype turned up many times. Here the CDR3 reads CASSLVRGDWAGELFF. DNA of the CDR3: TGTGCCAGCAGCTTAGTCAGGGGCGACTGGGCCGGGGAGCTGTTTTTT. The rearrangement uses TRBV7-8 and TRBJ2-2; perhaps TRBD1 as D (6 bases). The CDR3 is made up of 16 amino acids. V was shortened by 1 base and J by 6 bases, with 15 bases between the two germline ends. Germline CDR1 is SGHVS and CDR2 is FQNEAQ.

This clonotype appeared many times. The rearrangement joins TRBV6-5 to TRBJ2-2; D possibly corresponds to TRBD2 (5 bases). CDR1 is MNHEY and CDR2 is SVGAGI in the germline V gene. The CDR3 covers 15 residues. The V end was cut by 2 bases, the J end by 4 bases, with 11 bases between. DNA for the CDR3: TGTGCCAGCAGTTACCTACCGGGATTCACCGGGGAGCTGTTTTTT. This sequence encodes CASSYLPGFTGELFF.

This clonotype was seen ten or more times. V usage is TRBV11-2 and J usage is TRBJ2-1; 8 bases align to TRBD2. The CDR3 spans 14 residues. Germline loops: CDR1 SGHAT, CDR2 FQNNGV. Trimming cost V 3 bases and J 8 bases; bases outside gene matches: 6. CDR3 protein: CASSFRAAGDEQFF. The DNA for the CDR3 is TGTGCCAGCAGCTTCAGGGCAGCGGGAGATGAGCAGTTCTTC.

This chain connects TRBV3-1 to TRBJ2-7; weak D call: TRBD1 (5 bases). The germline V and J ends were trimmed by 1 base and 3 bases, with 16 bases remaining between them. This CDR3 is 16 amino acids long. Germline V lookup: CDR1 LGHDT, CDR2 YNNKEL (reference sequence). The CDR3 region has the DNA TGTGCCAGCAGCCAAGTGGAACCTGGCAGGGTCTACGAGCAGTACGTC. This translates into CASSQVEPGRVYEQYV.

The sample holds many counts of this clonotype. The rearrangement joins TRBV7-9 to TRBJ2-5; D unresolved. The germline V gene has CDR1 SEHNR and CDR2 FQNEAQ (reference sequence). Trimming removed 5 bases from V and 5 bases from J, with 18 bases in between. The CDR3 has 15 amino acids. In nucleotides, the CDR3 is TGTGCCAGCAGCCTACCTTTCAGTACGACGGAGACCCAGTACTTC. This encodes CASSLPFSTTETQYF.

About this clonotype itself: Compared with germline, one end of the junction differs, possibly owing to a read error. The chain links TRBV20-1 to TRBJ1-1; possible D gene TRBD1, 5 bases. Germline lookup yields CDR1 DFQATT and CDR2 SNEGSKA (reference sequence). The CDR3 spans 13 residues. The CDR3 DNA is TGCAGTACTAGCGAGGGGAGGTACACTGAAGCTTTCTTT. Amino acid sequence: CSTSEGRYTEAFF.

Many counts were recorded for this clonotype. V usage is TRBV20-1 and J usage is TRBJ2-1; TRBD2 matches at 7 bases. Germline loops: CDR1 DFQATT, CDR2 SNEGSKA (reference sequence). J was trimmed by 7 bases and V by 1 base; bases with no gene match: 16. The CDR3 loop spans 17 amino acids. This chain's CDR3 is CSARARAGKNSLNEQFF. The CDR3 DNA follows: TGCAGTGCTAGAGCGAGAGCGGGAAAAAATAGCCTTAATGAGCAGTTCTTC.

This clonotype was seen a handful of times. V gene TRBV7-9 combines with J gene TRBJ2-5, with TRBD2 matching over 11 bases. Germline-derived CDR1 and CDR2 are SEHNR and FQNEAQ (reference sequence). The trim removed 5 bases at V and 4 bases at J, leaving 3 bases unmatched. The CDR3 covers 14 residues. CDR3 sequence (DNA): TGTGCCAGCAGCCCCGGGACTAGCGGAGAGACCCAGTACTTC. It translates to CASSPGTSGETQYF.

This clonotype came up a few times. The chain is built from TRBV11-2 and TRBJ1-6; D remains unclear. CDR3 size: 17 residues. V was cut by 5 bases and J by 0 bases, with 14 bases left in between. Per the germline V gene, CDR1 is SGHAT and CDR2 is FQNNGV. CDR3 coding DNA: TGTGCCAGCAGCCCGAGACGGGCGAGCTCCTATAATTCACCCCTCCACTTT. This codes for CASSPRRASSYNSPLHF.

The V and J genes are TRBV20-1 and TRBJ2-3, with D unresolved. There are 16 residues in the CDR3. Looked up from germline, CDR1 is DFQATT and CDR2 is SNEGSKA (reference sequence). Trimming left V 1 base short and J 3 bases short, with 17 bases between. CDR3: CSARGILQIGTDTQYF. CDR3 nucleotide sequence: TGCAGTGCTAGAGGAATACTACAGATTGGGACAGATACGCAGTATTTT.

The V and J genes are TRBV7-2 and TRBJ1-4; unclear D gene. CDR3 length equals 16 residues. The V gene lost 6 bases and the J gene lost 3 bases, with 17 bases spanning the gap. CDR1 and CDR2 from the germline V gene are SGHTA and FQGNSA. The CDR3 is CASSYGPDGANEKLFF. In nucleotides, the CDR3 is TGTGCCAGCAGTTACGGACCGGATGGTGCTAATGAAAAACTGTTTTTT.

This clonotype has at least ten counts. The CDR3 DNA sequence: TGTGCCAGCAGTTACGCAGGGACCCAGTACTTC. Translation: CASSYAGTQYF. The chain has TRBV11-1 and TRBJ2-5; D ambiguous. V was trimmed by 6 bases and J by 7 bases, leaving 9 bases between them. Germline V gives CDR1 SGHAT, CDR2 FQDESV (reference sequence). This CDR3 region has 11 residues.

This chain uses TRBV6-5 with TRBJ1-6; D gene unclear. The CDR3 sequence is 14 residues long. The V end was cut by 0 bases, the J end by 9 bases, with 9 bases between. CDR1 MNHEY and CDR2 SVGAGI come from the germline V gene. The CDR3: CASSYSDVSSPLHF. CDR3 coding DNA: TGTGCCAGCAGTTACTCGGATGTTAGTTCACCCCTCCACTTT.

In its sample, this clonotype was seen many times. The CDR3: CASSKHYSNEQFF. The CDR3 DNA follows: TGTGCCAGCAGCAAACACTACTCCAATGAGCAGTTCTTC. V is TRBV6-4 and J is TRBJ2-1, with D hard to call. Germline lookup yields CDR1 MRHNA and CDR2 SNTAGT. The CDR3 has 13 amino acids. The V and J ends lost 6 bases and 6 bases respectively, with 12 bases between them.

This clonotype has at least ten counts. The rearrangement uses TRBV2 and TRBJ2-5; tentatively, D is TRBD1 (5 bases). Trimming left V 8 bases short and J 2 bases short, with 21 bases between. Germline assignment: CDR1 SNHLY and CDR2 FYNNEI. The CDR3 runs to 16 residues. The CDR3 reads CASPVAAGHQQETQYF. In DNA, the CDR3 is TGTGCCAGCCCTGTGGCGGCAGGGCATCAGCAAGAGACCCAGTACTTC.

This clonotype came up a few times. V and J are TRBV4-3 and TRBJ2-5; 9 bases are a match to TRBD2. Germline trimming cut 4 bases from V and 3 bases from J; bases unmatched to any gene: 6. CDR1 and CDR2 (germline): LGHNA, YSLEER. The CDR3 is made up of 15 amino acids. CDR3 amino acids: CASSLAGGVKETQYF. CDR3 bases: TGCGCCAGCAGCCTGGCGGGGGGGGTGAAAGAGACCCAGTACTTC.

This clonotype came up many times. The chain employs TRBV7-3 and TRBJ1-1; 7 bases align to TRBD1. The CDR3 contains 15 residues. Germline V gene lookup returns CDR1 SGHTA and CDR2 FQGTGA. With V trimmed by 1 base and J by 1 base, 3 bases remained unmatched. CDR3 bases: TGTGCCAGCAGCTTAAAGGGGACAGCGAACACTGAAGCTTTCTTT. It translates to CASSLKGTANTEAFF. Drawing the rest from reference TRBV7-3 and TRBJ1-1, the complete variable domain is GAGVSQTPSNKVTEKGKYVELRCDPISGHTALYWYRQSLGQGPEFLIYFQGTGAADDSGLPNDRFFAVRPEGSVSTLKIQRTERGDSAVYLCASSLKGTANTEAFFGQGTRLTVV.

This clonotype was detected ten times or more. The chain employs TRBV4-1 and TRBJ2-1; no firm D call. The length of the CDR3 is 13 residues. The V end was cut by 3 bases, the J end by 9 bases, with 12 bases between. The germline V gene has CDR1 MGHRA and CDR2 YSYEKL. The CDR3 loop reads CASSHAGASEQFF. The DNA of the CDR3 is TGCGCCAGCAGCCATGCAGGCGCGAGTGAGCAGTTCTTC.

This clonotype was seen a few times. The chain joins TRBV15 to TRBJ2-2; D is possibly TRBD1 (7 bases). Germline V gene lookup returns CDR1 LNHNV and CDR2 YYDKDF (reference sequence). The V end was cut by 0 bases, the J end by 5 bases, with 19 bases between. CDR3 size: 18 residues. The CDR3 here is CATSRDRGGTVRTGELFF. The CDR3 DNA reads as TGTGCCACCAGCAGAGATCGAGGCGGGACAGTTCGAACCGGGGAGCTGTTTTTT.